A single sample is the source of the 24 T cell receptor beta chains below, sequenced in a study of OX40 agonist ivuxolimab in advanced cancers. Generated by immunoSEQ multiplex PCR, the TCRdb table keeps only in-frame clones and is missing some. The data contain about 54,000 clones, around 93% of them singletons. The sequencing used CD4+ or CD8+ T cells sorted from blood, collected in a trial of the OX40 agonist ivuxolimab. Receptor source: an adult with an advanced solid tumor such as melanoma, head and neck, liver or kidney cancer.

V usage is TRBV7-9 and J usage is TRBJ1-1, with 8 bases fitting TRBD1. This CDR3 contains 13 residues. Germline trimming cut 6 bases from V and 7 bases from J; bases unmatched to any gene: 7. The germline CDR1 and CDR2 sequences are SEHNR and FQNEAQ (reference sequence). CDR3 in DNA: TGTGCCAGCAGGTCACAGGGGGTGGGTGAAGCTTTCTTT. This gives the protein CASRSQGVGEAFF.

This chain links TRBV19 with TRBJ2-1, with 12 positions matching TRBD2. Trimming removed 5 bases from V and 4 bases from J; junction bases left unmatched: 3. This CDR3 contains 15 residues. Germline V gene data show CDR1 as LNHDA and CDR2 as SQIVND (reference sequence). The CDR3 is CASSWLAGGYNEQFF. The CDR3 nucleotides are TGTGCCAGTAGTTGGCTAGCGGGAGGGTACAATGAGCAGTTCTTC.

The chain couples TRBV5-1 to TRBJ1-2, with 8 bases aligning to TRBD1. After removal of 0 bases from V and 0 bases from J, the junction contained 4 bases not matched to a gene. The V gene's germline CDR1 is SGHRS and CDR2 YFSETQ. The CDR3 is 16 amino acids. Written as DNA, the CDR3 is TGCGCCAGCAGCTTGGGACAGGGGCCTACTAACTATGGCTACACCTTC. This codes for CASSLGQGPTNYGYTF.

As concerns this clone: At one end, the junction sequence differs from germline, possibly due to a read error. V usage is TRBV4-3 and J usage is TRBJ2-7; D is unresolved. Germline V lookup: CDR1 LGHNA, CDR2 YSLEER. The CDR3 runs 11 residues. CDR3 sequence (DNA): TGCGCCAGCAGCCAAGGAAGGGTACAGAGCTTC. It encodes CASSQGRVQSF.

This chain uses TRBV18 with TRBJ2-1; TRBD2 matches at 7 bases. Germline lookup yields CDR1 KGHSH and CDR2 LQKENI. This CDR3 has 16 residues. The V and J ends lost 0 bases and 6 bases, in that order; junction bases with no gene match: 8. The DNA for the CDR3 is TGTGCCAGCTCACCACCAAAAAGCGGGGCAATCAATGAGCAGTTCTTC. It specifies CASSPPKSGAINEQFF.

The CDR3 bases are TGCAGTGCTAGAGATGGCTACACCTTC. Its protein product is CSARDGYTF. This chain uses TRBV20-1 with TRBJ1-2; D remains ambiguous. This CDR3 is built from 9 residues. The V end lost 0 bases, the J end lost 7 bases, and 0 bases lay between the germline ends. CDR1 DFQATT and CDR2 SNEGSKA come from the germline V gene (reference sequence).

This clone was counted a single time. The CDR3, as DNA: TGTGCCTGGAGTAGCGGGGGGGCCTCCGAGCAGTACTTC. Residues: CAWSSGGASEQYF. This chain uses TRBV30 with TRBJ2-7, with 10 bases identical to TRBD2. The germline V gene has CDR1 GTSNPN and CDR2 SVGIG (reference sequence). V lost 2 bases to trimming and J lost 6 bases; unmatched junction nucleotides: 4. This CDR3 spans 13 amino acids.

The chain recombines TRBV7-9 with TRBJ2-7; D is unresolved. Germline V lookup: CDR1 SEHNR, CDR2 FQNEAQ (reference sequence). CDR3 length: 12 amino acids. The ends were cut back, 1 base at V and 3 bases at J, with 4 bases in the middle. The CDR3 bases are TGTGCCAGCAGCTTAGAAGTCTACGAGCAGTACTTC. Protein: CASSLEVYEQYF.

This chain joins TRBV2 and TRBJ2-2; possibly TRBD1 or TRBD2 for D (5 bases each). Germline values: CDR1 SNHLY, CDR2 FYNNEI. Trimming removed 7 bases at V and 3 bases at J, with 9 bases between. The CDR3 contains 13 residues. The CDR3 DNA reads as TGTGCCAGCAAGTCGGGACACACCGGGGAGCTGTTTTTT. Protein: CASKSGHTGELFF.

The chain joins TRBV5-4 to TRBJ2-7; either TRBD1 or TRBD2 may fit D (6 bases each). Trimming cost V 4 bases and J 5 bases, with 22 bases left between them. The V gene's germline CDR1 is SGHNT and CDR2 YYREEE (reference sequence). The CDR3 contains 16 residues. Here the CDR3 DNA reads TGTGCCAGCAGCCAGGACTGGGGGGCCGCCTTGAACGAGCAGTACTTC. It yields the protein CASSQDWGAALNEQYF.

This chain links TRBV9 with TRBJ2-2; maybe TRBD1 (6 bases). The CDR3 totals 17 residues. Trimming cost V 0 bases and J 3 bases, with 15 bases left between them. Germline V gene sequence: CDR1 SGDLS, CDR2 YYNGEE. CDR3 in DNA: TGTGCCAGCAGCGTAGAAAAAGACGGGACATACACCGGGGAGCTGTTTTTT. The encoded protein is CASSVEKDGTYTGELFF.

CDR3 nucleotide sequence: TGTGCCAGCAGTATGCCGGGCCGACAGGACGGGCAGTACTTC. Translated: CASSMPGRQDGQYF. The rearrangement uses TRBV28 and TRBJ2-7, with a possible D match to TRBD1 (6 bases). Trimming took off 5 bases at V and 9 bases at J, with 20 bases between the two ends. The CDR3 spans 14 residues. In germline, CDR1 is MDHEN, CDR2 SYDVKM.

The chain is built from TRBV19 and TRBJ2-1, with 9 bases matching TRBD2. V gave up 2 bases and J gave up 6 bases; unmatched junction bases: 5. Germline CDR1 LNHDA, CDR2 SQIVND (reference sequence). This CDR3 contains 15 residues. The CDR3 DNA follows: TGTGCCAGTAGTATACTAGCGGGACTAACCAATGAGCAGTTCTTC. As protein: CASSILAGLTNEQFF.

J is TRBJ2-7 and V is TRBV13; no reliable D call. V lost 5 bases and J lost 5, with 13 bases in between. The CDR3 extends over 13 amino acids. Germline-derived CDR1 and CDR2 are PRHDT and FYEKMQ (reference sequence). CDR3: CASSTRVSNEQYF. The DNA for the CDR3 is TGTGCCAGCAGCACCCGGGTTTCGAACGAGCAGTACTTC.

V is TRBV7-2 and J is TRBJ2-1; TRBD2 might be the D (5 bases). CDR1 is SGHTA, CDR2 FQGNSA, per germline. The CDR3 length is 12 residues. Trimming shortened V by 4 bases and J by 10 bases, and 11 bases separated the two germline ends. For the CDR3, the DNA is TGTGCCAGCAGCTACCCTGGACTGGAGCAGTTCTTC. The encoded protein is CASSYPGLEQFF.

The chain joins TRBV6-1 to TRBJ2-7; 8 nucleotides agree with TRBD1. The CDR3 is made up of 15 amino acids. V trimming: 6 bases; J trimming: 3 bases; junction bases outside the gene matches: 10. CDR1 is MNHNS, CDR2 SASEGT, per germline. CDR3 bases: TGTGCCAGCAGACTACAGGGGGATGGGAGCTACGAGCAGTACTTC. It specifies CASRLQGDGSYEQYF.

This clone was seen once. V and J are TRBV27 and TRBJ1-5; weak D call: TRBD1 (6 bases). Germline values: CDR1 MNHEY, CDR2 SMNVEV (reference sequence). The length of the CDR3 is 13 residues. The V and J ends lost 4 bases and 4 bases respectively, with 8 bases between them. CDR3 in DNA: TGTGCCAGCAGTTGGACAGCAAATCAGCCCCAGCATTTT. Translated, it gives CASSWTANQPQHF.

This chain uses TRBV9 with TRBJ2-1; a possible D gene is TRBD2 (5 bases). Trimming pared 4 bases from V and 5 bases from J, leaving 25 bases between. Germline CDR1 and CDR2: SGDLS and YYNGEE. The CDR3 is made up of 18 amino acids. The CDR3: CASSPKVPQRPSDNEQFF. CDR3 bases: TGTGCCAGCAGCCCAAAGGTCCCTCAGCGGCCGTCCGACAATGAGCAGTTCTTC.

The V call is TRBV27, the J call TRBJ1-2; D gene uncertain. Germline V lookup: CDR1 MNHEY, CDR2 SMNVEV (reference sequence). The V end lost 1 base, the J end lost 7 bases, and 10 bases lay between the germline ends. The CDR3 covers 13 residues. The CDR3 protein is CASSLYGEVGYTF. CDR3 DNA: TGTGCCAGCAGTTTATATGGGGAGGTTGGCTACACCTTC.

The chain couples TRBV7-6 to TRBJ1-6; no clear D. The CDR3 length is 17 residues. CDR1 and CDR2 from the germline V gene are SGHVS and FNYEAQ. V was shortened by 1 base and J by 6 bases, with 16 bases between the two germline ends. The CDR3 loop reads CASSLEPLSSSNSPLHF. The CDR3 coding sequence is TGTGCCAGCAGCTTAGAGCCTCTCTCAAGCTCTAATTCACCCCTCCACTTT.

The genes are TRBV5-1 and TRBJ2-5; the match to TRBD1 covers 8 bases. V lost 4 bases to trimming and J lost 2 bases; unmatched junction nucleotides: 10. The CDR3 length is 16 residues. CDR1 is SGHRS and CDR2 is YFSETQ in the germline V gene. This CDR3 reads CASSVGQGNFQETQYF. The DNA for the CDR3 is TGCGCCAGCAGCGTCGGACAGGGAAATTTTCAAGAGACCCAGTACTTC.

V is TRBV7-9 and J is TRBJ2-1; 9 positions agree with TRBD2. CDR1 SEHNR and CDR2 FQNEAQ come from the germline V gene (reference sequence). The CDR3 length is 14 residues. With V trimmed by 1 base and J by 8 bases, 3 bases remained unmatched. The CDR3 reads CASSLGGGAYEQFF. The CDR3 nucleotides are TGTGCCAGCAGCTTAGGCGGGGGGGCATATGAGCAGTTCTTC.

In DNA, the CDR3 is TGCGCCAGCAGCTTGGGAGCTAAACCCAACAATGAGCAGTTCTTC. Translation gives CASSLGAKPNNEQFF. This sequence joins TRBV10-2 and TRBJ2-1; TRBD2 might be the D (5 bases). The length of the CDR3 is 15 residues. Trimming removed 6 bases at V and 5 bases at J, with 17 bases between. CDR1 WSHSY and CDR2 SAAADI come from the germline V gene.

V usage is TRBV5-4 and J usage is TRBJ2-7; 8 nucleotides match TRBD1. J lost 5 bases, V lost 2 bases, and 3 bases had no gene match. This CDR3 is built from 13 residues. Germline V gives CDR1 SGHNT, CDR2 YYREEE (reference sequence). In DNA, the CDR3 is TGTGCCAGCAGCTTCAGGGGGCAGGACGAGCAGTACTTC. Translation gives CASSFRGQDEQYF.